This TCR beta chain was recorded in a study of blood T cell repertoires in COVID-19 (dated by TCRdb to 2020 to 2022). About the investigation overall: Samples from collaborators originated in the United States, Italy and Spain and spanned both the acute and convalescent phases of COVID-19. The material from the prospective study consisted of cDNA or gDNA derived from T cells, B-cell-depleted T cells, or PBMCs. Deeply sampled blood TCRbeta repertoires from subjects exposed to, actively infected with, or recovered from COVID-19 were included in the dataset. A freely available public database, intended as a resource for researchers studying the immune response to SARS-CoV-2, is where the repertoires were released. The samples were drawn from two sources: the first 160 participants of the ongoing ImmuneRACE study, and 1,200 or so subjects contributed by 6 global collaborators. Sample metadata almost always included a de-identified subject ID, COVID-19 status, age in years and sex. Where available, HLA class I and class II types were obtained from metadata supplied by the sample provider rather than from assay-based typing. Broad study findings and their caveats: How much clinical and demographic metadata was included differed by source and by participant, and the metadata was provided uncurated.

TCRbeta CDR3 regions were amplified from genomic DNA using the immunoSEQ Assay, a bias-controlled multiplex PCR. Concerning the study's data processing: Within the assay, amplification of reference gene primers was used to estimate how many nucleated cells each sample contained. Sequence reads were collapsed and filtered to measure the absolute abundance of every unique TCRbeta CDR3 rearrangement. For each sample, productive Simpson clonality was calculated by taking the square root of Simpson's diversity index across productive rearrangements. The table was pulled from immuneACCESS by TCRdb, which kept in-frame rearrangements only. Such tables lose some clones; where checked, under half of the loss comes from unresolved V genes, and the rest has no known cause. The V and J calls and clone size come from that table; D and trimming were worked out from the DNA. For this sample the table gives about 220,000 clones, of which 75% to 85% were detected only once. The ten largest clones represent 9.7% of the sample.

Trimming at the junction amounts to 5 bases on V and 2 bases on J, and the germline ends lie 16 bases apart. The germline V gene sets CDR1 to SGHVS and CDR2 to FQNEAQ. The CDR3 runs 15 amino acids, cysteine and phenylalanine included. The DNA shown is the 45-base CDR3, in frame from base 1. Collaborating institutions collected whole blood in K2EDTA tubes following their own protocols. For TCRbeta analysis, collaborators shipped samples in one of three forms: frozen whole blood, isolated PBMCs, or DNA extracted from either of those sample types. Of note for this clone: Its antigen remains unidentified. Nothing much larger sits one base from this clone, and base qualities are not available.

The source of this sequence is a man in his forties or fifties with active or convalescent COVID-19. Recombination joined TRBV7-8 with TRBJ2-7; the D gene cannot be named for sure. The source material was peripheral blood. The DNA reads TGTGCCAGCAGCAAGACTGCAAAATCCCCCTACGAGCAGTACTTC. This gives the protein CASSKTAKSPYEQYF.